This T cell receptor (beta chain) is drawn from a study of T cells in Graves' hyperthyroidism and ophthalmopathy. Authors of the study amplified TCR beta CDR3 regions from RNA transcripts. Primed by the HTBI set, a first-round RT-PCR was run on the TCR CDR3. One entry per CDR3 protein results from TCRdb running MiXCR on the multiplex PCR reads. Here the sample spans under 650,000 distinct CDR3 sequences, about 17% being singletons. This clonotype was counted at least ten times. Its antigen remains unknown. Diagnosis rested on symptoms, serum thyroxine and TRAb, thyroid ultrasound, and orbital computed tomography. The authors took PBMCs from roughly 9.7 ml fresh peripheral blood. Findings of the study overall: The blood repertoire included most of the expanded thyroid clonotypes above 0.001.

Germline lookup yields CDR1 DFQATT and CDR2 SNEGSKA (reference sequence). This CDR3 is built from 16 residues. Losses at the gene ends were 1 base for V and 5 bases for J; bases not matched to a gene: 10. This clonotype was obtained from a woman aged 25 to 39 with Graves' hyperthyroidism. The chain has TRBV20-1 and TRBJ2-5, with TRBD2 identical over 10 bases. Sequencing was performed on blood. The CDR3 loop reads CSARGLGRGLAETQYF. The CDR3 DNA is TGCAGTGCTAGAGGATTGGGCAGGGGACTAGCGGAGACCCAGTACTTC.